The 14 T cell receptor beta chains reported below all come from one sample, sequenced in a study of tumor-infiltrating lymphocytes in primary liver carcinoma. The template, roughly 0.45 ug total RNA, yielded TCR beta cDNA made with a constant-region primer. Employing slightly modified ARM-PCR, three nested multiplex PCR rounds were run, and these gave rise to the TCR beta libraries. PCR rounds one and two used TRBV1-TRBV30 forward primers with a C-beta reverse primer for around 9 cycles each. TCRdb re-called the multiplex PCR reads through MiXCR, storing one row per CDR3 protein. The sample lists 150,000 to 200,000 distinct CDR3 sequences, 60% occurring once. Blood RNA originated from unsorted whole blood, with germline DNA additionally extracted. The sequenced sample was peripheral blood. These TCRs come from a man aged 35-49 years with primary liver carcinoma and hepatitis B virus infection.

This clonotype was detected ten times or more. The V and J genes are TRBV11-3 and TRBJ1-2; D perhaps matches TRBD1 (6 bases). The CDR3 sequence is 13 residues long. Germline CDR1 reads SGHNT; CDR2 reads YENEEA. Deletions cut 3 bases from V and 6 bases from J, with 11 bases between. CDR3 nucleotides: TGTGCCAGCAGCTTTGGGACATTCGATGGCTACACCTTC. Its translation: CASSFGTFDGYTF.

This chain links TRBV10-3 with TRBJ2-7; a weak D match, TRBD1 (6 bases). Trimming pared 6 bases from V and 5 bases from J, leaving 23 bases between. Germline CDR1 ENHRY, CDR2 SYGVKD. CDR3 length: 16 amino acids. The CDR3 sequence: CAIRPCTQGLNHEQYF. The CDR3 nucleotides are TGTGCCATCAGACCCTGCACGCAGGGGTTGAATCACGAGCAGTACTTC.

The J gene is TRBJ1-2, the V gene TRBV6-1; 9 bases fit TRBD1. The CDR3 runs 14 residues. CDR1 is MNHNS and CDR2 is SASEGT in the germline V gene. V lost 7 bases to trimming and J lost 4 bases; unmatched junction nucleotides: 7. The CDR3 nucleotides read TGTGCCAGCACCCGGGACAGGGAGACCTATGGCTACACCTTC. Its protein is CASTRDRETYGYTF.

Comment on this clonotype: At one end, the junction sequence differs from germline, possibly due to a read error. The chain has TRBV11-2 and TRBJ2-5; unclear D gene. The CDR3 is 14 residues long. CDR1 and CDR2 from the germline V gene are SGHAT and FQNNGV. DNA for the CDR3: TGTGCCAACAGCTTAGGGTTTGGTGAAGAGACCCAATACTTC. It specifies CANSLGFGEETQYF. The full variable domain, with the rest looked up from reference TRBV11-2 and TRBJ2-5, is EAGVAQSPRYKIIEKRQSVAFWCNPISGHATLYWYQQILGQGPKLLIQFQNNGVVDDSQLPKDRFSAERLKGVDSTLKIQPAKLEDSAVYLCANSLGFGEETQYFGPGTRLLVL.

The chain couples TRBV28 to TRBJ2-5; D is ambiguous. Trimming stripped 7 bases from V and 0 bases from J, with 6 bases between. Germline V gives CDR1 MDHEN, CDR2 SYDVKM. This CDR3 is 12 amino acids long. Here the CDR3 reads CASISDQETQYF. In DNA, the CDR3 is TGTGCCAGCATTTCGGACCAAGAGACCCAGTACTTC.

The CDR3 DNA reads TGTGCCAGCAGTATTACCTTCCTCACAGATACGCAGTATTTT. It codes for CASSITFLTDTQYF. This chain links TRBV7-9 with TRBJ2-3; no firm D call. Trimming removed 6 bases from V and 2 bases from J, with 12 bases in between. This CDR3 has 14 residues. Germline-derived CDR1 and CDR2 are SEHNR and FQNEAQ (reference sequence).

Regarding this clonotype: This clone may be a read error of a much larger clone one base away. This sequence joins TRBV11-2 and TRBJ2-1; D not certain. The germline CDR1 and CDR2 sequences are SGHAT and FQNNGV. The CDR3 has 13 amino acids. The germline V and J ends were trimmed by 1 base and 9 bases, with 10 bases remaining between them. This CDR3 reads CASSLGHGGEQFF. Here the CDR3 DNA reads TGTGCCAGCAGCTTAGGACATGGCGGTGAGCAGTTCTTC. Filled out from reference TRBV11-2 and TRBJ2-1, the complete variable domain reads EAGVAQSPRYKIIEKRQSVAFWCNPISGHATLYWYQQILGQGPKLLIQFQNNGVVDDSQLPKDRFSAERLKGVDSTLKIQPAKLEDSAVYLCASSLGHGGEQFFGPGTRLTVL.

This CDR3 is CASSPSELSTDTQYF. CDR3 in DNA: TGTGCCAGCAGCCCGTCCGAGCTTAGCACAGATACGCAGTATTTT. V and J are TRBV7-8 and TRBJ2-3; D ambiguous. Germline values: CDR1 SGHVS, CDR2 FQNEAQ. The CDR3 covers 15 residues. Trimming took off 5 bases at V and 0 bases at J, with 12 bases between the two ends.

Remarks on this clonotype: With a much larger clone just one base away, this may be a read error. The chain joins TRBV29-1 to TRBJ2-2; D possibly matches TRBD1 or TRBD2 (5 bases each). This CDR3 is built from 11 residues. Germline CDR1 reads SQVTM; CDR2 reads ANQGSEA. CDR3 region: CSLRGTGELFF. The DNA for the CDR3 is TGCTCATTGAGGGGAACCGGGGAGCTGTTTTTT.

This clonotype was seen a handful of times. CDR3 residues: CASSFGGTNEKLFF. In nucleotides, the CDR3 is TGTGCCAGCAGTTTTGGGGGAACTAATGAAAAACTGTTTTTT. The J gene is TRBJ1-4, the V gene TRBV28, with D possibly TRBD1 on 5 matching bases. The CDR3 runs to 14 residues. V was cut by 3 bases and J by 1 base, with 6 bases left in between. In germline, CDR1 is MDHEN, CDR2 SYDVKM.

This clonotype was seen a few times. The chain carries TRBV19 and TRBJ1-5; D uncertain. Germline V gene data show CDR1 as LNHDA and CDR2 as SQIVND (reference sequence). The CDR3 sequence is 14 residues long. V shed 4 bases and J shed 0 bases, with 7 bases lying between them. The CDR3 DNA follows: TGTGCCAGTAGTAACCGTTATAGCAATCAGCCCCAGCATTTT. The encoded protein is CASSNRYSNQPQHF.

The gene calls are TRBV29-1 and TRBJ2-2; TRBD2 matches at 7 bases. CDR1 and CDR2 from the germline V gene are SQVTM and ANQGSEA. CDR3 length: 15 amino acids. Losses at the gene ends were 0 bases for V and 4 bases for J; bases not matched to a gene: 5. The CDR3 loop is CSVEEYGRSTGELFF. In DNA, the CDR3 is TGCAGCGTTGAAGAATACGGGAGGTCCACCGGGGAGCTGTTTTTT.

Regarding this clonotype: Germline is not matched at one junction end, which may reflect a read error. The chain couples TRBV11-2 to TRBJ2-7, with D perhaps TRBD1 (7 bases). Germline loops: CDR1 SGHAT, CDR2 FQNNGV. The CDR3 covers 16 residues. CDR3 protein: CASSPVVLEGAYEQYF. The DNA of the CDR3 is TGTGCCAGTAGCCCCGTCGTGCTGGAGGGGGCCTACGAGCAGTACTTT.

The CDR3 nucleotides are TGTGCCAGCAGCAAACAGACAGGGCAAGTCCGCGGCTACACCTTC. Its protein is CASSKQTGQVRGYTF. The V and J genes are TRBV6-1 and TRBJ1-2; 7 bases line up with TRBD1. The CDR3 loop spans 15 amino acids. Germline lookup yields CDR1 MNHNS and CDR2 SASEGT. The V segment lost 6 bases and the J segment 8 bases; nucleotides outside the gene matches: 15.